This is a list of T cell receptor beta chains from one sample in a study of control samples from healthy donors and cancer patients. TCRdb's table, derived via immunoSEQ multiplex PCR, lists solely in-frame clones and lacks some. In the table there are 110,000 to 150,000 clones, roughly 90% of which are singletons. What was sequenced was blood. The receptors were gathered from a young man in good health. Both conserved end residues are trimmed from each CDR3.

V gene,J gene,CDR3 protein
TRBV7-2,TRBJ2-5,ASSTLGTAQETQY
TRBV7-8,TRBJ1-5,ASSSGGNLDQPQH
TRBV11-3,TRBJ1-4,ASSLGDRGHEKLF
TRBV18,TRBJ2-7,ASSPQPTYEQY
TRBV4-3,TRBJ1-1,ASSPTSGSLNTEAF
TRBV3-1/TRBV3-2,TRBJ2-2,ASSQSGAVGELF
TRBV3-1/TRBV3-2,TRBJ2-1,ASSPLGRGACEQF
TRBV13,TRBJ1-3,ASSKSPGLGNTIY
TRBV5-1,TRBJ2-2,ASSLEAGLTGELF
TRBV24-1,TRBJ2-7,ATQGRGSYEQY
TRBV5-1,TRBJ1-3,ASSLAGNGNTIY
TRBV7-2,TRBJ2-3,ASSLIRTDTQY